The 10 T cell receptor beta chains below were found in one sample sequenced in a study of blood T cell repertoires in COVID-19. The data were produced by immunoSEQ multiplex PCR, yet TCRdb's version contains in-frame clones alone and is incomplete. The sample has about 140,000 clones; around nine tenths are singletons. Material for sequencing was peripheral blood. The source is a woman between 35 and 50 years old with acute or convalescent COVID-19.

The CDR3 sequence is CASSPPTGGSYGYTF. CDR3 nucleotides: TGTGCCAGCTCACCACCTACAGGGGGCAGCTATGGCTACACCTTC. This sequence joins TRBV18 and TRBJ1-2; 9 bases align to TRBD1. The V gene end was trimmed by 0 bases and the J gene end by 4 bases; junction bases not matched to a gene: 3. Germline V gene data show CDR1 as KGHSH and CDR2 as LQKENI. This CDR3 comprises 15 residues.

The chain joins TRBV3-1 (or the pseudogene TRBV3-2) to TRBJ1-2, with 7 bases lining up with TRBD1. Germline V gene data show CDR1 as LGHDT and CDR2 as YNNKEL (reference sequence). This CDR3 is 16 amino acids long. Trimming cost V 5 bases and J 7 bases; bases outside gene matches: 16. The CDR3 region is CASSFYPAGQDSGYTF. The CDR3, as DNA: TGTGCCAGCAGCTTCTACCCGGCTGGACAGGACTCTGGCTACACCTTC.

The chain recombines TRBV24-1 with TRBJ2-2; maybe TRBD1 (6 bases). The V and J ends lost 5 bases and 0 bases respectively, with 15 bases between them. The CDR3 is 17 residues long. Germline CDR1 KGHDR, CDR2 SFDVKD. CDR3 DNA sequence: TGTGCCACCAGTGCCCTGCCCGGGACATCGAACACCGGGGAGCTGTTTTTT. Protein product: CATSALPGTSNTGELFF.

V gene TRBV5-1 combines with J gene TRBJ1-2; D is uncertain. CDR1 is SGHRS, CDR2 YFSETQ, per germline. Trimming took 0 bases from V and 6 from J, leaving 6 bases between them. The CDR3 extends over 12 amino acids. The CDR3 nucleotides read TGCGCCAGCAGCTTGGGCCGGGATGGCTACACCTTC. As protein: CASSLGRDGYTF.

The V and J genes are TRBV14 and TRBJ2-4, with TRBD1 matching over 8 bases. V was pared by 4 bases and J by 9 bases, with 2 bases of the junction left unmatched. Looked up from germline, CDR1 is SGHDN and CDR2 is FVKESK. The length of the CDR3 is 12 residues. CDR3 DNA sequence: TGTGCCAGCAGCCCCGGGACAGGCATTCAGTACTTC. It codes for CASSPGTGIQYF.

The chain recombines TRBV7-9 with TRBJ1-2; D is perhaps TRBD1 (6 bases). V shed 5 bases and J shed 6 bases, with 13 bases lying between them. Germline CDR1 and CDR2: SEHNR and FQNEAQ (reference sequence). This CDR3 comprises 13 residues. The CDR3 bases are TGTGCCAGCAGCCCACGGACAGCAAATGGCTACACCTTC. Amino acid sequence: CASSPRTANGYTF.

This chain joins TRBV6-2 or TRBV6-3 and TRBJ2-5; 7 bases agree with TRBD1. This CDR3 has 14 amino acids. V lost 1 base and J lost 10; bases outside the gene matches: 9. Germline V CDR1 and CDR2: MNHEY, SVGEGT. Here the CDR3 reads CASSYLRQGTHQYF. For the CDR3, the DNA is TGTGCCAGCAGTTACTTACGACAGGGTACTCACCAGTACTTC.

This chain links TRBV10-3 with TRBJ2-2; the D gene is possibly TRBD1 (5 bases). Trimming stripped 10 bases from V and 3 bases from J, with 9 bases between. The CDR3 is 12 residues long. The germline gives CDR1 ENHRY, CDR2 SYGVKD. CDR3 region: CASARDTGELFF. The CDR3, as DNA: TGTGCCAGCGCCAGGGACACCGGGGAGCTGTTTTTT.

The rearrangement joins TRBV6-5 to TRBJ2-7; 7 nucleotides line up with TRBD1. After removal of 2 bases from V and 2 bases from J, the junction contained 6 bases not matched to a gene. CDR1 MNHEY and CDR2 SVGAGI come from the germline V gene. The CDR3 sequence is 15 residues long. The CDR3 loop reads CASSYRDSPTYEQYF. The CDR3 nucleotides are TGTGCCAGCAGTTACCGGGACAGTCCTACCTACGAGCAGTACTTC.

V and J are TRBV27 and TRBJ1-6; 8 nucleotides agree with TRBD1. J lost 7 bases, V lost 3 bases, and 2 bases had no gene match. In germline, CDR1 is MNHEY, CDR2 SMNVEV (reference sequence). The CDR3 sequence is 14 residues long. The CDR3 here is CASSFPGGNSPLHF. The CDR3 DNA follows: TGTGCCAGCAGTTTTCCAGGGGGCAATTCACCCCTCCACTTT.